This T cell receptor (beta chain) was sequenced in a study of cytomegalovirus exposure and HLA in healthy donors. Background on the study: There were several hundred genotyped donors. Of these, roughly 86% fell in the genetic ancestry cluster associated with self-reported Caucasian donors.

The germline V gene encodes CDR1 GTSNPN and CDR2 SVGIG (reference sequence). CDR3 size: 11 residues. Trimming removed 7 bases at V and 6 bases at J, with 10 bases between. Points on this clone: As yet, its antigen is unknown.

PCR employed 60 Vbeta and 13 Jbeta primers. TCRdb's copy holds only in-frame clones and misses some; the assay was immunoSEQ multiplex PCR. The data show about 100,000 clones, with about 84% seen just once and approximately 2.4% held by the top ten. Study conclusions and caveats: It was reported in a later analysis that an Asian-associated ancestry cluster showed fewer N-insertions than the roughly 660-donor mean. In vitro checks showed that a few CMV-associated chains really do target CMV antigens.

This receptor was identified in a man in his thirties or forties in good health and CMV-seronegative. Sequenced material: PBMCs. The chain carries TRBV30 and TRBJ1-3; D remains unclear. The CDR3 nucleotides read TGTGCCTCTGGGAGGGAAAACACCATATATTTT. This encodes CASGRENTIYF.